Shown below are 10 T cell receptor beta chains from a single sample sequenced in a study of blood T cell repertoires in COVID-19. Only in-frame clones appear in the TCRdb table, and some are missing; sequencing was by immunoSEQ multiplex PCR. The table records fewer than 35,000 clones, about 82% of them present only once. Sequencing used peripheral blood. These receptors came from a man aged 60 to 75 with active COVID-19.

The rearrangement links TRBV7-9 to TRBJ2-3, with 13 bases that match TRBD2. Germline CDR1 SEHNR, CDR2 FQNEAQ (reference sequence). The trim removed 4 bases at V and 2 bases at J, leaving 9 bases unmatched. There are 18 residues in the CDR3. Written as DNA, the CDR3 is TGTGCCAGCAGCTCCCCCAAGACTAGCGGGAGGACCACAGATACGCAGTATTTT. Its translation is CASSSPKTSGRTTDTQYF.

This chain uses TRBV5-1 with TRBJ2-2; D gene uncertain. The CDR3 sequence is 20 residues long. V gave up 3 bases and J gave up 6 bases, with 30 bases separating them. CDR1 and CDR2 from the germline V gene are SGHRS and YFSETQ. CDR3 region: CASSSPRQDGYGREPGELFF. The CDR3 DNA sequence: TGCGCCAGCAGCTCCCCCCGGCAGGATGGCTATGGGCGCGAACCCGGGGAGCTGTTTTTT.

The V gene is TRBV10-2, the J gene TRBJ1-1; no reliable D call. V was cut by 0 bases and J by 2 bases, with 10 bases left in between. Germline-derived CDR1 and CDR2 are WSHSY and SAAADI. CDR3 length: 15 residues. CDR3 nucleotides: TGCGCCAGCAGTGAGTCTCCGGGAGTTAACACTGAAGCTTTCTTT. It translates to CASSESPGVNTEAFF.

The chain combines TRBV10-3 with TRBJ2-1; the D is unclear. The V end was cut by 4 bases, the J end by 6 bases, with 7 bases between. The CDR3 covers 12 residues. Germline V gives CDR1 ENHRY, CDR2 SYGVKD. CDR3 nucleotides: TGTGCCATCAGTGGACGCGGCAATGAGCAGTTCTTC. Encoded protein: CAISGRGNEQFF.

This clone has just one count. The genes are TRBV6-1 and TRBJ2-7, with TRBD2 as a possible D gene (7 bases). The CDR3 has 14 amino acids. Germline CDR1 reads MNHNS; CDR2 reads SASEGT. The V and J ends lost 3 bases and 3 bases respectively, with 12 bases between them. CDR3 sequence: CASSDGGGLYEQYF. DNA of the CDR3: TGTGCCAGCAGTGATGGGGGGGGGCTCTACGAGCAGTACTTC.

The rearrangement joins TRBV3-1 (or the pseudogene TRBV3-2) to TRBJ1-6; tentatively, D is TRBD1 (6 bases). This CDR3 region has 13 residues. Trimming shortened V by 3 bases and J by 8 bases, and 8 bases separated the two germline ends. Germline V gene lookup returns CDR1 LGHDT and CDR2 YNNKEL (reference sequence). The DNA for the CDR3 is TGTGCCAGCAGCCATAACAGGGATTCACCCCTCCACTTT. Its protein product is CASSHNRDSPLHF.

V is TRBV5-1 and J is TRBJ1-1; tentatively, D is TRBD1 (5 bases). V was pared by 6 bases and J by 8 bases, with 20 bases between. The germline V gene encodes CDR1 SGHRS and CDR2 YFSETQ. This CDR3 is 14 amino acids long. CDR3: CASTWGLQGSEAFF. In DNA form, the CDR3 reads TGCGCCAGCACCTGGGGTTTGCAGGGCTCAGAAGCTTTCTTT.

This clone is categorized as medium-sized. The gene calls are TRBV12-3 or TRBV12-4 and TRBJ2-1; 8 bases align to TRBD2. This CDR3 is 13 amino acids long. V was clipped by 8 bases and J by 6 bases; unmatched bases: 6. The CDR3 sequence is CASQERESNEQFF. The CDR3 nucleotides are TGTGCCAGCCAAGAGCGGGAGAGCAATGAGCAGTTCTTC.

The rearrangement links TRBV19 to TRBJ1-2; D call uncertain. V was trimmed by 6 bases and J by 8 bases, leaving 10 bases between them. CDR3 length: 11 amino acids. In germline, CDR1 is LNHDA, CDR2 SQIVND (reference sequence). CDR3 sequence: CASSLSAGYTF. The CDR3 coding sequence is TGTGCCAGTAGCCTCTCTGCGGGCTACACCTTC.

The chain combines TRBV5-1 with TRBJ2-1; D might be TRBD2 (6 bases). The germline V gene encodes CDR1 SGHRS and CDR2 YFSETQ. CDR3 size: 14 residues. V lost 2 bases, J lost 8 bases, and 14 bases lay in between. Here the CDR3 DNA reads TGCGCCAGCAGCTTAGGAGGGACTGTCTATGAGCAGTTCTTC. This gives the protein CASSLGGTVYEQFF.